The rows below give T cell receptor beta chains drawn from one sample of a study of blood T cell repertoires in COVID-19. The table came from immunoSEQ multiplex PCR; TCRdb's copy has only in-frame clones and leaves some out. The sample lists some 82,000 clones, about nine tenths seen once, with roughly 2% in the top ten. Specimen: peripheral blood. The source of these receptors is a woman between 50 and 59 years old in a cohort sampled during active COVID-19. Both conserved end residues are part of each CDR3. Fields, in order: J gene, D gene, V gene, CDR3 protein. D genes are given only for firm matches.

TRBJ1-2	NA	TRBV4-1	CASSQDQGTYGYTF
TRBJ1-1	NA	TRBV25-1	CASSGGFGTYVAFF
TRBJ2-2	TRBD1	TRBV7-3	CASSTGQDTGELFF
TRBJ1-1	TRBD1	TRBV19	CAIRGQGGNTEAFF
TRBJ2-5	NA	TRBV6-5	CASSYSKADSIETQYF
TRBJ2-1	TRBD2	TRBV2	CASSKEREGIHEQFF
TRBJ1-6	TRBD1	TRBV7-8	CAITGGANSPLHF
TRBJ2-7	TRBD2	TRBV4-1	CASSQDWTSGSYEQYF
TRBJ2-7	TRBD1	TRBV5-4	CASSKGQGKMTYEQYF
TRBJ1-1	NA	TRBV11-3	CASSSDSGMNTEAFF
TRBJ2-7	TRBD1	TRBV18	CASSPRGTGMYEQYF
TRBJ2-7	TRBD1	TRBV15	CATSREGTGPYEQYF
TRBJ2-5	TRBD2	TRBV29-1	CSVERGVQETQYF
TRBJ2-1	TRBD2	TRBV18	CASSPTTGTSGGNEQFF
TRBJ2-5	NA	TRBV18	CASSPTQQETQYF
TRBJ2-5	NA	TRBV7-9	CASSLQRQETQYF
TRBJ1-6	TRBD1	TRBV19	CASSANDRGNSPLHF
TRBJ2-1	TRBD1	TRBV11-3	CASSLGQGAGNEQFF
TRBJ1-1	NA	TRBV5-5	CASSLGPTEAFF
TRBJ1-1	NA	TRBV7-9	CASSHAGRGFRNTEAFF
TRBJ2-7	TRBD2	TRBV19	CASSSLGGRYEQYF
TRBJ1-2	NA	TRBV5-3	CARSLTRTDSFNYGYTF
TRBJ2-1	TRBD2	TRBV6-5	CASSQLGLGGNEQFF
TRBJ2-1	NA	TRBV6-2/TRBV6-3	CASSLGRASYNEQFF
TRBJ1-1	TRBD1	TRBV12-3/TRBV12-4	CASSGNRGIEAFF
TRBJ1-1	NA	TRBV5-1	CASSPGERRATEAFF
TRBJ2-2	NA	TRBV25-1	CASSEVVRAGTGELFF
TRBJ2-1	NA	TRBV11-2	CASSSPIGNEQFF
TRBJ2-5	NA	TRBV5-1	CASSFTGRSQETQYF
TRBJ1-2	TRBD1	TRBV5-4	CASSRDRRLGYTF